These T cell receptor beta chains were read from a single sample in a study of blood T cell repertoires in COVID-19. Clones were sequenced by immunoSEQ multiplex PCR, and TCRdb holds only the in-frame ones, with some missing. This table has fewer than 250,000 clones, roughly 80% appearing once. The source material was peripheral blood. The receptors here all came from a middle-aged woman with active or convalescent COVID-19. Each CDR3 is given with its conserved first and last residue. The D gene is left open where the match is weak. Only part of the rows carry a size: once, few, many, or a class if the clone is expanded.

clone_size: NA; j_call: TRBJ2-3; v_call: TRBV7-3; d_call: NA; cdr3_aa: CASSLKVFGRNLDTQYF; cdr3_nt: TGTGCCAGCAGCTTAAAGGTTTTCGGGAGAAATCTGGATACGCAGTATTTT
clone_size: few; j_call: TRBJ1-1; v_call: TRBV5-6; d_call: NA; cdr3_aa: CASSRSGRKMNTEAFF; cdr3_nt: TGTGCCAGCAGCCGATCAGGTCGCAAGATGAACACTGAAGCTTTCTTT
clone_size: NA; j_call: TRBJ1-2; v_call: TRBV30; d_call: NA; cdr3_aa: CAWIVTGDNYGYTF; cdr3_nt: TGTGCCTGGATAGTGACAGGTGATAACTATGGCTACACCTTC
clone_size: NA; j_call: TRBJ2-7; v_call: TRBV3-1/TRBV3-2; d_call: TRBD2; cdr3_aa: CASSQDSLAGGTTYEQYF; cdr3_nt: TGTGCCAGCAGCCAAGACTCCCTAGCGGGAGGGACAACCTACGAGCAGTACTTC
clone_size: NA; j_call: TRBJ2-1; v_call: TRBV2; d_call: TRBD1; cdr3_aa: CASSDRTGMRNEQFF; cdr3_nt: TGTGCCAGCAGTGATCGGACAGGGATGCGGAATGAGCAGTTCTTC
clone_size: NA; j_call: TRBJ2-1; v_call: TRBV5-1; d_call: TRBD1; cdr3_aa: CASSLWGRTGVDNEQFF; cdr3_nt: TGCGCCAGCAGCCTTTGGGGCCGGACAGGGGTCGACAATGAGCAGTTCTTC
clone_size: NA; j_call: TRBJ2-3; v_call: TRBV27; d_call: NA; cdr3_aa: CASSFQGEGDTQYF; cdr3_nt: TGTGCCAGCAGTTTCCAGGGTGAAGGAGATACGCAGTATTTT
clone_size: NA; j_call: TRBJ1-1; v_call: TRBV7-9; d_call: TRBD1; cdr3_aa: CASSLAPGGQVTEAFF; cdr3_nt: TGTGCCAGCAGCTTAGCGCCAGGGGGCCAAGTTACTGAAGCTTTCTTT
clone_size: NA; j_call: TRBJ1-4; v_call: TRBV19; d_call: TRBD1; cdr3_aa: CATGQGVRGEKLFF; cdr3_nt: TGTGCCACGGGTCAGGGGGTCAGGGGTGAAAAACTGTTTTTT
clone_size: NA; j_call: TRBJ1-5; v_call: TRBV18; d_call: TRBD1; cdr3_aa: CASSTGIEQPQHF; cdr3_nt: TGTGCCAGCTCGACAGGGATTGAGCAGCCCCAGCATTTT
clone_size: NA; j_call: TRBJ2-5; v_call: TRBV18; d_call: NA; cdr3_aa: CASSPRRAGTPLETQYF; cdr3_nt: TGTGCCAGCTCACCCAGGCGCGCCGGGACACCTCTAGAGACCCAGTACTTC
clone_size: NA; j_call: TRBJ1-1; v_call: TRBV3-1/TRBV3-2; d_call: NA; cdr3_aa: CASSQGAGLEAFF; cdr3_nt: TGTGCCAGCAGCCAAGGCGCGGGGCTTGAAGCTTTCTTT
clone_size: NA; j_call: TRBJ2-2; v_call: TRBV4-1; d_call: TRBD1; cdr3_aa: CASSRGQGSTGELFF; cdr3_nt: TGCGCCAGCAGCCGAGGACAGGGGAGTACCGGGGAGCTGTTTTTT
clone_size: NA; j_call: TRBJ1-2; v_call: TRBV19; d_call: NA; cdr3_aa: CASSPPGHTYGYTF; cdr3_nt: TGTGCCAGTAGTCCCCCGGGACACACCTATGGCTACACCTTC
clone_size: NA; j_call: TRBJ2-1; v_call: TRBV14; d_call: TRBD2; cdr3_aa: CASSQLAGNGPGNEQFF; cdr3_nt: TGTGCCAGCAGCCAACTAGCGGGGAACGGTCCGGGGAATGAGCAGTTCTTC
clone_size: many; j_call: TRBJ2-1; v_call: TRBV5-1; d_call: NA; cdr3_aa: CASSLMGAGSYNEQFF; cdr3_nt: TGCGCCAGCAGCTTGATGGGGGCCGGCTCCTACAATGAGCAGTTCTTC
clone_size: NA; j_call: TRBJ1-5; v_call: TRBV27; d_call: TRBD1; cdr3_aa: CASSLTGGHQPQHF; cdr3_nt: TGTGCCAGCAGTTTGACAGGGGGCCATCAGCCCCAGCATTTT
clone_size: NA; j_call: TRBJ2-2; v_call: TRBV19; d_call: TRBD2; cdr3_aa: CASRVGGDTGELFF; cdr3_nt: TGTGCCAGTCGGGTCGGGGGGGACACCGGGGAGCTGTTTTTT
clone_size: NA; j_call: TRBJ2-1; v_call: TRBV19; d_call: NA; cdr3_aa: CASSIWGRDSLNEQFF; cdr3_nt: TGTGCCAGTAGTATATGGGGCAGGGATTCTCTCAATGAGCAGTTCTTC
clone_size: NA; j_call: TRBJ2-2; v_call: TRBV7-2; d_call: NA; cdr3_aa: CASSLVGGTGELFF; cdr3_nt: TGTGCCAGCAGCTTAGTCGGCGGCACCGGGGAGCTGTTTTTT
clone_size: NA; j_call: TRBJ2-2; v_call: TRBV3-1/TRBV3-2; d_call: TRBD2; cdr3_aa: CASSQGLAGTGELFF; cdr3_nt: TGTGCCAGCAGCCAAGGACTAGCGGGGACCGGGGAGCTGTTTTTT
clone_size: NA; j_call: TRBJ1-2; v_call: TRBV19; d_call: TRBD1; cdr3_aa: CASTAGGGFTGYTF; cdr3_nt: TGTGCCAGTACCGCTGGAGGGGGCTTTACGGGCTACACCTTC
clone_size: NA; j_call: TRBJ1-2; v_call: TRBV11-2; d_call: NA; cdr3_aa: CASSLAGEGRDGYTF; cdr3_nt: TGTGCCAGCAGCTTAGCCGGGGAGGGGAGGGATGGCTACACCTTC
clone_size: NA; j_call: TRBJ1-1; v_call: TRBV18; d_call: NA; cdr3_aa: CASSASRGNTEAFF; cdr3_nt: TGTGCCAGCTCCGCCTCTAGGGGGAACACTGAAGCTTTCTTT
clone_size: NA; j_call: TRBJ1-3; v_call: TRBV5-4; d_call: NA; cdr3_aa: CASSLDGVRGWNTIYF; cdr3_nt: TGTGCCAGCAGCTTGGATGGCGTCAGGGGTTGGAACACCATATATTTT
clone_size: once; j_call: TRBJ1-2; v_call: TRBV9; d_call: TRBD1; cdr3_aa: CASSAGQGTYGYTF; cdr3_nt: TGTGCCAGCAGCGCAGGACAGGGAACCTATGGCTACACCTTC
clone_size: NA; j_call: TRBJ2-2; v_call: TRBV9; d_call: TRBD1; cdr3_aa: CASSPRQGSGELFF; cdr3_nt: TGTGCCAGCAGCCCCCGACAGGGATCCGGGGAGCTGTTTTTT
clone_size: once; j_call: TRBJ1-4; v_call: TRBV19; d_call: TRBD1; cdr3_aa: CATEAGQGAQKLFF; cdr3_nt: TGTGCCACCGAAGCGGGACAGGGGGCCCAAAAACTGTTTTTT
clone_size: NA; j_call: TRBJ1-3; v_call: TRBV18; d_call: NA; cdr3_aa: CASSPQGFTGNTIYF; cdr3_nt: TGTGCCAGCTCACCCCAGGGGTTCACTGGAAACACCATATATTTT
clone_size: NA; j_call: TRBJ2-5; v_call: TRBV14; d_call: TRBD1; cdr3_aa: CASSQAGTVPETQYF; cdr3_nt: TGTGCCAGCAGCCAAGCCGGGACAGTCCCAGAGACCCAGTACTTC
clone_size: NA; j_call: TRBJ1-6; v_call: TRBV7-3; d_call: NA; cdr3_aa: CASSPGSNSPLHF; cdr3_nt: TGTGCCAGCAGCCCAGGGTCCAATTCACCCCTCCACTTT
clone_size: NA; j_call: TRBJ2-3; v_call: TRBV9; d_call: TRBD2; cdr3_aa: CASSSSTSHTDTQYF; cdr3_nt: TGTGCCAGCAGCTCATCGACTAGCCACACAGATACGCAGTATTTT
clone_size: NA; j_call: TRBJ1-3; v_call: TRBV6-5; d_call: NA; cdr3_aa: CASSSERGNTIYF; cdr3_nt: TGTGCCAGCAGCTCCGAGAGGGGAAACACCATATATTTT
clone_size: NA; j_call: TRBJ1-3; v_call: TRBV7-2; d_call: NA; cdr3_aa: CASSLTVSSGNTIYF; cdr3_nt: TGTGCCAGCAGCTTGACAGTGTCCTCTGGAAACACCATATATTTT
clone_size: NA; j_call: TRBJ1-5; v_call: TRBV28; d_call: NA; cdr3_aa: CASSGTGNQPQHF; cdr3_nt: TGTGCCAGCAGTGGTACAGGGAATCAGCCCCAGCATTTT
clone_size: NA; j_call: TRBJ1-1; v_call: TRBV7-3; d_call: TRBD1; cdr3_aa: CASSPGQGRTEAFF; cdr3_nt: TGTGCCAGCAGCCCGGGACAGGGAAGAACTGAAGCTTTCTTT
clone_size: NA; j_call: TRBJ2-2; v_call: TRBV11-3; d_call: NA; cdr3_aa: CASSLDWGEGTGELFF; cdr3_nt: TGTGCCAGCAGCTTAGATTGGGGAGAGGGTACCGGGGAGCTGTTTTTT
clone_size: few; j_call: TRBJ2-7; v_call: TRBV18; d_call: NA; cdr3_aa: CASSPRRDSYEQYF; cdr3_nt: TGTGCCAGCTCACCGCGGCGGGACAGCTACGAGCAGTACTTC
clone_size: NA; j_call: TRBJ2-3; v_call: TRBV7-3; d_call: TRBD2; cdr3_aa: CASSWSSGSTDTQYF; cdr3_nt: TGTGCCAGCAGCTGGTCTAGCGGGAGCACAGATACGCAGTATTTT
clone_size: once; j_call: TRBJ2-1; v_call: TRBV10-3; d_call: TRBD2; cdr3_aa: CAISESTRTSLTEQFF; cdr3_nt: TGTGCCATCAGTGAGTCAACCCGGACTAGCCTAACTGAGCAGTTCTTC
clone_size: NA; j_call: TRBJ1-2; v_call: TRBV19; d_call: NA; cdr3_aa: CASSIPPTGIDYGYTF; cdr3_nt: TGTGCCAGTAGTATACCCCCCACCGGGATCGACTATGGCTACACCTTC
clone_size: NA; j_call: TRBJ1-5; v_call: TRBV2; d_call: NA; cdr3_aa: CASSDRRSNQPQHF; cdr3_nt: TGTGCCAGCAGTGACCGGCGGAGCAATCAGCCCCAGCATTTT
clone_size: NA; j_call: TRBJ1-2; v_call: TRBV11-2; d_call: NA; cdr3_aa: CASNGLEESYGYTF; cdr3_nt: TGTGCCAGCAACGGACTGGAGGAGAGCTATGGCTACACCTTC
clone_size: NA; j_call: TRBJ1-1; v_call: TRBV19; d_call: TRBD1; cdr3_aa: CASSQKGGLNTEAFF; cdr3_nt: TGTGCCAGTAGTCAGAAAGGGGGCCTGAACACTGAAGCTTTCTTT
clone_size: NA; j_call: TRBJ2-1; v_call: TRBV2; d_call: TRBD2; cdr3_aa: CASIGLAGNNEQFF; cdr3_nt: TGTGCCAGCATAGGGCTAGCGGGAAACAATGAGCAGTTCTTC
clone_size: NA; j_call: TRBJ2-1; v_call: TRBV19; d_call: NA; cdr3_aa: CASRETRAYNEQFF; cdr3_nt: TGTGCCAGTAGGGAGACGCGCGCCTACAATGAGCAGTTCTTC
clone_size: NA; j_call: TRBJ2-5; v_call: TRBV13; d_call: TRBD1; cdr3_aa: CASTSSQDRAQETQYF; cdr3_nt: TGTGCCAGCACCTCATCTCAGGACAGGGCCCAAGAGACCCAGTACTTC
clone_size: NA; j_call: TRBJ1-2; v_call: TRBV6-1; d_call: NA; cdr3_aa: CASSDRGSNYGYTF; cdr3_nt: TGTGCCAGCAGTGATCGGGGAAGTAACTATGGCTACACCTTC
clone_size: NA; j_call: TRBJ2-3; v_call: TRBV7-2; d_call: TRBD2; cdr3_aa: CASSLTHRGGPDTQYF; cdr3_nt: TGTGCCAGCAGTCTGACCCACCGGGGGGGCCCAGATACGCAGTATTTT
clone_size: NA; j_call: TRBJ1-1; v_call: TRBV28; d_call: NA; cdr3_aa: CASSSSGRKNTEAFF; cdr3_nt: TGTGCCAGCAGTTCTTCAGGGAGGAAGAACACTGAAGCTTTCTTT
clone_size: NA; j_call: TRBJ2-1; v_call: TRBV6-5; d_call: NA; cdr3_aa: CASSYGRYNEQFF; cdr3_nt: TGTGCCAGCAGTTACGGCAGGTACAATGAGCAGTTCTTC
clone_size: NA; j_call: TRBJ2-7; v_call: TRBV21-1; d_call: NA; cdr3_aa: CASSKAGDSEDSYEQYF; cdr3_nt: TGTGCCAGCAGCAAAGCGGGGGACAGCGAAGACTCCTACGAGCAGTACTTC
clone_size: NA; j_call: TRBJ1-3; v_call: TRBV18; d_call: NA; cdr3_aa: CASSPIRGDSGNTIYF; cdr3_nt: TGTGCCAGCTCACCAATAAGGGGCGACTCTGGAAACACCATATATTTT
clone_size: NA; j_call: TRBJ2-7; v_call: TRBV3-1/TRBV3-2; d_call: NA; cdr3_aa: CASSHLGAGEQYF; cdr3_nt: TGTGCCAGCAGCCACTTAGGAGCCGGCGAGCAGTACTTC
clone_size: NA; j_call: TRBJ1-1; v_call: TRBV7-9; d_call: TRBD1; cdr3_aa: CASSPPGTALGAFF; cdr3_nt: TGTGCCAGCAGCCCTCCCGGGACAGCCCTCGGAGCTTTCTTT
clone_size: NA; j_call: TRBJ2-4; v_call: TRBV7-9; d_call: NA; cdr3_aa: CASSGMTVKNIQYF; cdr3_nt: TGTGCCAGCAGCGGGATGACAGTCAAAAACATTCAGTACTTC
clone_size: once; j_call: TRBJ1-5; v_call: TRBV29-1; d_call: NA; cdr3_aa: CSVETGNGNQPQHF; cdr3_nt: TGCAGCGTTGAAACAGGGAACGGGAATCAGCCCCAGCATTTT
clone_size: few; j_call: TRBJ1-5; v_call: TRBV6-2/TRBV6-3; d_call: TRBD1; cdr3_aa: CASSPPRTGGNQPQHF; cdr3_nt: TGTGCCAGCAGCCCCCCCCGGACAGGAGGCAATCAGCCCCAGCATTTT
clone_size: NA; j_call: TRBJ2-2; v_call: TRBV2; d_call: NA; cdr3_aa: CASSEPRADTGELFF; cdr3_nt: TGTGCCAGCAGTGAACCCAGGGCGGACACCGGGGAGCTGTTTTTT